The rows below give T cell receptor beta chains drawn from one sample of a study of blood T cell repertoires in COVID-19. The method was immunoSEQ multiplex PCR; TCRdb's version includes in-frame clones alone and lacks a portion of them. Here the sample spans hundreds of thousands of clones, 85% being singletons. The sample comprised peripheral blood. The receptors were gathered from a woman younger than 30 with acute or convalescent COVID-19. CDR3s include the opening cysteine and the closing phenylalanine or tryptophan. Fields, in order: J gene, V gene, clone size, D gene, CDR3 protein, CDR3 DNA. The D gene is left open where the match is weak. Not every row has a clone size; where given, it reads once, few, many or a size class.

J gene: TRBJ2-7
V gene: TRBV2
clone size: .
D gene: .
CDR3 protein: CASSVPGNYEQYF
CDR3 DNA: TGTGCCAGCAGTGTCCCAGGGAACTACGAGCAGTACTTC

J gene: TRBJ1-6
V gene: TRBV5-1
clone size: .
D gene: TRBD1
CDR3 protein: CASSLEGAGSPLHF
CDR3 DNA: TGCGCCAGCAGCTTAGAGGGGGCTGGTTCACCCCTCCACTTT

J gene: TRBJ1-6
V gene: TRBV2
clone size: .
D gene: TRBD1
CDR3 protein: CASSPGQGDNSPLHF
CDR3 DNA: TGTGCCAGCAGTCCGGGACAGGGAGATAATTCACCCCTCCACTTT

J gene: TRBJ1-6
V gene: TRBV6-2/TRBV6-3
clone size: .
D gene: .
CDR3 protein: CASSQNWSSYNSPLHF
CDR3 DNA: TGTGCCAGCAGCCAAAACTGGAGCTCCTATAATTCACCCCTCCACTTT

J gene: TRBJ1-6
V gene: TRBV7-3
clone size: .
D gene: .
CDR3 protein: CASSLGAGNSPLHF
CDR3 DNA: TGTGCCAGCAGCTTAGGGGCAGGAAATTCACCCCTCCACTTT

J gene: TRBJ1-1
V gene: TRBV27
clone size: .
D gene: TRBD1
CDR3 protein: CATRPQGGVTEAFF
CDR3 DNA: TGTGCCACCCGTCCCCAGGGGGGAGTCACTGAAGCTTTCTTT

J gene: TRBJ1-4
V gene: TRBV18
clone size: once
D gene: .
CDR3 protein: CASSPTELGNEKLFF
CDR3 DNA: TGTGCCAGCTCACCCACGGAGCTAGGTAACGAAAAACTGTTTTTT

J gene: TRBJ1-2
V gene: TRBV6-5
clone size: once
D gene: .
CDR3 protein: CASSYRGNGYTF
CDR3 DNA: TGTGCCAGCAGTTACAGGGGGAATGGCTACACCTTC

J gene: TRBJ2-7
V gene: TRBV11-2
clone size: .
D gene: .
CDR3 protein: CASSLVTGSYEQYF
CDR3 DNA: TGTGCCAGCAGCTTGGTTACAGGGTCCTACGAGCAGTACTTC

J gene: TRBJ1-2
V gene: TRBV6-5
clone size: .
D gene: TRBD1
CDR3 protein: CASSAVGQANYGYTF
CDR3 DNA: TGTGCCAGCAGCGCCGTGGGACAGGCTAACTATGGCTACACCTTC

J gene: TRBJ1-1
V gene: TRBV5-4
clone size: .
D gene: .
CDR3 protein: CASSLSTDPEAFF
CDR3 DNA: TGTGCCAGCAGCTTGTCCACAGACCCTGAAGCTTTCTTT

J gene: TRBJ2-1
V gene: TRBV6-6
clone size: .
D gene: .
CDR3 protein: CASSLGEAGNEQFF
CDR3 DNA: TGTGCCAGCAGTCTCGGTGAAGCGGGCAATGAGCAGTTCTTC

J gene: TRBJ2-2
V gene: TRBV29-1
clone size: .
D gene: .
CDR3 protein: CSKQGEGTGELFF
CDR3 DNA: TGCAGCAAACAGGGGGAGGGCACCGGGGAGCTGTTTTTT

J gene: TRBJ1-2
V gene: TRBV28
clone size: few
D gene: .
CDR3 protein: CASSGVGYTF
CDR3 DNA: TGTGCCAGCTCAGGGGTCGGCTACACCTTC

J gene: TRBJ1-2
V gene: TRBV19
clone size: .
D gene: TRBD1
CDR3 protein: CASTGTGSYSGYTF
CDR3 DNA: TGTGCCAGTACCGGGACAGGGTCTTATAGTGGCTACACCTTC

J gene: TRBJ2-7
V gene: TRBV3-1/TRBV3-2
clone size: .
D gene: TRBD1
CDR3 protein: CASSLTGGAREQYF
CDR3 DNA: TGTGCCAGCAGCCTGACAGGGGGGGCCAGGGAGCAGTACTTC

J gene: TRBJ1-4
V gene: TRBV7-9
clone size: .
D gene: .
CDR3 protein: CASSDYRANEKLFF
CDR3 DNA: TGTGCCAGCAGCGATTACAGAGCAAATGAAAAACTGTTTTTT

J gene: TRBJ2-3
V gene: TRBV5-1
clone size: .
D gene: TRBD2
CDR3 protein: CASSLGLAGGTDTQYF
CDR3 DNA: TGCGCCAGCAGCTTGGGACTAGCGGGGGGCACAGATACGCAGTATTTT

J gene: TRBJ1-2
V gene: TRBV11-3
clone size: .
D gene: .
CDR3 protein: CASSPGDRTIDGYTF
CDR3 DNA: TGTGCCAGCAGCCCTGGGGATCGGACAATTGATGGCTACACCTTC

J gene: TRBJ1-3
V gene: TRBV11-2
clone size: .
D gene: .
CDR3 protein: CASSSRVSGNTIYF
CDR3 DNA: TGTGCCAGCAGCTCCAGGGTCTCTGGAAACACCATATATTTT

J gene: TRBJ2-4
V gene: TRBV2
clone size: .
D gene: TRBD1
CDR3 protein: CASSEGLDRVKNIQYF
CDR3 DNA: TGTGCCAGCAGCGAGGGGCTGGACAGGGTGAAAAACATTCAGTACTTC

J gene: TRBJ2-5
V gene: TRBV5-1
clone size: .
D gene: .
CDR3 protein: CASSVGAGAGETQYF
CDR3 DNA: TGCGCCAGCAGCGTCGGCGCGGGGGCGGGGGAGACCCAGTACTTC

J gene: TRBJ1-1
V gene: TRBV4-1
clone size: .
D gene: .
CDR3 protein: CASSRETYTEAFF
CDR3 DNA: TGCGCCAGCAGTCGAGAAACCTACACTGAAGCTTTCTTT

J gene: TRBJ1-5
V gene: TRBV5-3
clone size: .
D gene: .
CDR3 protein: CARSLDTDPATETQHF
CDR3 DNA: TGTGCCAGAAGCTTGGATACGGACCCCGCGACAGAGACCCAGCATTTT

J gene: TRBJ2-3
V gene: TRBV19
clone size: once
D gene: TRBD1
CDR3 protein: CASSHASGGTDTQYF
CDR3 DNA: TGTGCCAGTAGTCACGCGTCAGGGGGAACAGATACGCAGTATTTT

J gene: TRBJ1-1
V gene: TRBV10-3
clone size: .
D gene: .
CDR3 protein: CAISELTGNTEAFF
CDR3 DNA: TGTGCCATCAGTGAGCTAACAGGGAACACTGAAGCTTTCTTT

J gene: TRBJ1-2
V gene: TRBV6-1
clone size: once
D gene: TRBD1
CDR3 protein: CASSEGGTGSNYGYTF
CDR3 DNA: TGTGCCAGCAGTGAAGGGGGGACAGGGTCCAACTATGGCTACACCTTC

J gene: TRBJ1-1
V gene: TRBV30
clone size: once
D gene: .
CDR3 protein: CALRQTEAFF
CDR3 DNA: TGTGCTCTCCGACAGACTGAAGCTTTCTTT

J gene: TRBJ1-4
V gene: TRBV7-9
clone size: .
D gene: .
CDR3 protein: CASSVGEATNEKLFF
CDR3 DNA: TGTGCCAGCAGCGTAGGAGAAGCAACTAATGAAAAACTGTTTTTT

J gene: TRBJ2-1
V gene: TRBV28
clone size: .
D gene: .
CDR3 protein: CASTGVSSYNEQFF
CDR3 DNA: TGTGCCAGCACAGGCGTGTCGTCCTACAATGAGCAGTTCTTC

J gene: TRBJ1-4
V gene: TRBV12-5
clone size: .
D gene: TRBD1
CDR3 protein: CASGLNTGVEFLEKLFF
CDR3 DNA: TGTGCTAGTGGTTTGAATACAGGGGTTGAGTTCCTGGAAAAACTGTTTTTT

J gene: TRBJ2-1
V gene: TRBV7-9
clone size: .
D gene: TRBD1
CDR3 protein: CASSWGDRGVYEQFF
CDR3 DNA: TGTGCCAGCAGCTGGGGGGACAGGGGCGTTTATGAGCAGTTCTTC

J gene: TRBJ2-6
V gene: TRBV27
clone size: .
D gene: .
CDR3 protein: CATSGRASSGANVLTF
CDR3 DNA: TGTGCCACCTCAGGCAGGGCTTCCTCTGGGGCCAACGTCCTGACTTTC

J gene: TRBJ1-1
V gene: TRBV30
clone size: many
D gene: TRBD1
CDR3 protein: CAWVGQLNTEAFF
CDR3 DNA: TGTGCCTGGGTGGGACAGCTGAACACTGAAGCTTTCTTT

J gene: TRBJ1-6
V gene: TRBV9
clone size: .
D gene: TRBD1
CDR3 protein: CASSPTGTYNSPLHF
CDR3 DNA: TGTGCCAGCAGCCCGACAGGGACCTATAATTCACCCCTCCACTTT

J gene: TRBJ1-6
V gene: TRBV3-1/TRBV3-2
clone size: .
D gene: .
CDR3 protein: CASSQGASYNSPLHF
CDR3 DNA: TGTGCCAGCAGCCAGGGGGCGTCTTATAATTCACCCCTCCACTTT

J gene: TRBJ1-1
V gene: TRBV18
clone size: .
D gene: TRBD1
CDR3 protein: CASSPTGGSNTEAFF
CDR3 DNA: TGTGCCAGCTCACCAACAGGGGGCTCAAACACTGAAGCTTTCTTT

J gene: TRBJ2-1
V gene: TRBV9
clone size: .
D gene: TRBD2
CDR3 protein: CASSASGRGSYNEQFF
CDR3 DNA: TGTGCCAGCAGCGCCAGCGGGAGGGGATCCTACAATGAGCAGTTCTTC

J gene: TRBJ1-6
V gene: TRBV3-1/TRBV3-2
clone size: .
D gene: .
CDR3 protein: CASSQGGGAGGLSPLHF
CDR3 DNA: TGTGCCAGCAGCCAAGGGGGGGGCGCCGGCGGTCTTTCACCCCTCCACTTT

J gene: TRBJ2-6
V gene: TRBV7-9
clone size: .
D gene: TRBD2
CDR3 protein: CASSYLAGVLLGANVLTF
CDR3 DNA: TGTGCCAGCAGCTACCTAGCGGGAGTCCTGCTTGGGGCCAACGTCCTGACTTTC

J gene: TRBJ1-3
V gene: TRBV24-1
clone size: few
D gene: .
CDR3 protein: CATSDFSSGNTIYF
CDR3 DNA: TGTGCCACCAGTGATTTCAGCTCTGGAAACACCATATATTTT

J gene: TRBJ2-5
V gene: TRBV15
clone size: .
D gene: .
CDR3 protein: CATSRVEGRETQYF
CDR3 DNA: TGTGCCACCAGCAGAGTGGAGGGCCGAGAGACCCAGTACTTC

J gene: TRBJ2-6
V gene: TRBV28
clone size: .
D gene: .
CDR3 protein: CASSGSRAANVLTF
CDR3 DNA: TGTGCCAGCAGCGGGTCGAGGGCGGCCAACGTCCTGACTTTC

J gene: TRBJ1-1
V gene: TRBV12-3/TRBV12-4
clone size: few
D gene: TRBD1
CDR3 protein: CASSVNRGQEAFF
CDR3 DNA: TGTGCCAGCAGCGTCAATAGGGGGCAAGAAGCTTTCTTT

J gene: TRBJ1-1
V gene: TRBV3-1/TRBV3-2
clone size: .
D gene: .
CDR3 protein: CASSYVAGVNEAFF
CDR3 DNA: TGTGCCAGCAGCTACGTGGCAGGCGTCAATGAAGCTTTCTTT